The sequence of this TCR beta chain was determined in a study of human T cells and chemical hapten exposure. CDR3 size: 13 residues. The V gene's germline CDR1 is LGHNT and CDR2 FRNRAP. On this clonotype: A junction end diverges from the germline sequence, so it may reflect a read error.

TCRdb recomputed calls from the RACE reads with MiXCR, one row per CDR3 protein. The data show just under 60,000 distinct CDR3 sequences, around 12% seen once. Time point reported: patch test 3, about 24 weeks after DPC sensitization. The treatment here: therapeutic diphenylcyclopropenone sensitization with weekly scalp DPC. The clonotype originates from a man younger than 45 with alopecia areata. Some clones in this sample may be carry-over from other donors' samples. This material consisted of whole blood, taken in connection with sensitization to the hapten diphenylcyclopropenone (DPC). The chain joins TRBV12-5 to TRBJ2-1, with D tentatively TRBD2 (6 bases). The CDR3 sequence: CASGLEGKDEQFF. CDR3 sequence (DNA): TGTGCTAGTGGGTTGGAGGGTAAAGATGAGCAGTTCTTC.